This T cell receptor beta chain was captured in a study of T-cell reconstitution after alpha-beta-depleted transplantation in children. The study's findings and limits: A year had passed since transplant, and T-cell counts and diversity by then came mostly from newly produced T cells. Roughly two months post-transplant, alpha-beta T cells reportedly originated from several hundred graft clones that had expanded. TCRbeta diversity was high at day 60 in some patients (a result of surviving recipient T cells and thymic progenitors).

This clonotype appeared many times. Its target is unknown. Losses at the gene ends were 7 bases for V and 1 base for J; bases not matched to a gene: 9. The germline V gene encodes CDR1 SGHRS and CDR2 YFSETQ. This CDR3 spans 15 amino acids. Using unique molecular identifiers, the investigators prepared the TCRbeta library. TCRdb re-called the PCR reads with MiXCR, one entry per CDR3 protein. Of 250,000 to 300,000 distinct CDR3 sequences detected, around 9.1% appear once; the ten largest clones hold about 8%. This receptor was obtained from a boy in the first two years of life with acute myeloid leukemia, due to receive a stem cell transplant. The V call is TRBV5-1, the J call TRBJ1-1; TRBD1 agrees at 8 bases. Material: PBMCs, obtained before TCRalphabeta/CD19-depleted stem cell transplant. The CDR3 loop reads CASLLGDRSNTEAFF. CDR3 DNA sequence: TGCGCCAGCCTACTTGGGGACAGGTCGAACACTGAAGCTTTCTTT.